What follows describes a single TCR beta chain. Its binding antigen is unknown. There are no base qualities to consult, and no much larger clone falls within one base. Libraries were constructed by 5' RACE. The sequencer was an Illumina HiSeq 2000. Template switching added a universal primer binding site, and the final cDNA carried a unique molecular identifier that allowed TCR cDNA molecules to be counted accurately. Specific primers in the conserved constant-segment region were used to synthesize first-strand cDNA for TCR alpha and beta chains. To control for contamination, every cDNA library was double barcoded, receiving both a SMART-Mk sample barcode and Illumina barcodes. TruSeq adapter sequences along with Illumina sample barcodes were introduced in two successive PCR steps. Sequencing of the TCR alpha and beta cDNA libraries was done on the Illumina HiSeq platform using custom primers. On the study's bioinformatics: MiGEC was used to process raw reads and extract unique molecular identifiers, and MiXCR was used to find CDR3 positions. For each individual, recombination models were inferred using an EM algorithm with the repgenHMM and IGoR tools. The tcR package in R was used for shared clonotype analysis, with sharing normalized by the product of cloneset sizes. To study raw recombination free of thymic and clonal selection effects, out-of-frame nonproductive sequences were analyzed. TCRdb passed the public sequencing reads through fastp at Q25 and MiXCR, retaining productive beta sequences. Each record represents a unique CDR3 protein, reported with the most common genes and DNA among its rows. TCRdb's processing, not the study's, gives the V and J calls here. Recorded for this sample are 1.5 million to 2 million distinct CDR3 sequences; less than 40% of them occurred a single time. Of the sample, approximately 0.25% falls within the top ten clones.

The record originates from a study of identical twins (dated by TCRdb to 2016 to 2018). For context, the study as a whole: The study deep-sequenced TCR alpha and beta repertoires from monozygotic twins, unrelated adults of various ages and cord blood to test whether fetal clonotypes persist. To rule out contamination, replicate twin experiments were performed at different times with different library preparation protocols.

All donors were healthy Caucasians. Trimming removed 5 bases from V and 0 bases from J, leaving 14 bases between the germline ends. As encoded in the germline V gene (reference sequence), CDR1 is DFQATT while CDR2 is SNEGSKA. CDR3 length: 15 amino acids, cysteine to phenylalanine. Just CDR3 DNA is preserved here, 45 bases in frame from base 1. The paper as a whole reports these results and caveats: Zero-insertion analyses could be partly confounded by invariant T cells such as MAIT and iNKT, although diverse VJ usage argued against such confounding for most clonotypes. Compared with coincidental sharing between unrelated individuals, out-of-frame TCR alpha sequences shared between twins had an excess of sequences with low generation probability. The excess sharing between twins in beta out-of-frame sequences was weaker because fewer shared sequences reduced the signal-to-noise ratio. Conclusions relied on cross-sectional statistical analysis, since the same donors could not be followed over many years. In monozygotic twins, recombination models systematically underestimated out-of-frame TCR alpha sharing, but the models matched the sharing seen between unrelated individuals. Fewer insertions were carried by abundant cord blood beta clonotypes, a similar but weaker trend appeared in young adult naive repertoires, and no such trend appeared in memory repertoires.

This TCR was recovered from a newborn girl in good health. The chain couples TRBV20-1 to TRBJ2-1; confidence is insufficient to name the D gene. Sequencing input: cord blood. The base sequence is TGCAGTGCTTCCCCCCGACGGAGCTCCTACAATGAGCAGTTCTTC. This sequence encodes CSASPRRSSYNEQFF.